This paragraph covers one T cell receptor (beta chain) sequence. CDR3 length: 14 residues. Germline assignment: CDR1 LNHDA and CDR2 SQIVND (reference sequence). Trimming stripped 7 bases from V and 8 bases from J, with 15 bases between. Per the study methods: Reference gene primer amplification gave nucleated cell count estimates. TCRdb's table, derived via immunoSEQ multiplex PCR, lists solely in-frame clones and lacks some. From that table come the V and J calls and clone size; the DNA was used to work out D and trimming. This sample has over 300,000 clones, with about 83% found just once. This sample stems from a study of blood T cell repertoires in COVID-19. Study-wide background: Samples came from the United States, Italy and Spain, spanning acute and convalescent COVID-19. From T cells, B-cell-depleted T cells, or PBMCs came the material, which was cDNA or gDNA.

The chain uses TRBV19 and TRBJ1-6; D remains ambiguous. Source material: peripheral blood. This receptor was obtained from a woman between 45 and 60 years old with acute or convalescent COVID-19. In nucleotides, the CDR3 is TGTGCCAGTACGAGGGTGGGTTCGGATTCACCCCTCCACTTT. Protein product: CASTRVGSDSPLHF.